The rows below give T cell receptor beta chains drawn from one sample of a study of cytomegalovirus exposure and HLA in healthy donors. Sequenced by immunoSEQ multiplex PCR; TCRdb stores in-frame clones only, minus some. The sample contains 100,000 to 150,000 clones, 88% of which appear only once. Sequences were obtained from PBMCs. These TCRs come from a man between 25 and 39 years old in good health and CMV-seronegative. Each CDR3 is given with its conserved first and last residue. A D gene is named only where the DNA matches it firmly. For some rows the clone size is stated as once, few or many, or as a class when expanded; others skip it.

>TRBJ2-1|TRBV4-3|TRBD2|once
TGCGCCAGCAGCCAAGATTTCGGGACTAGCTACAATGAGCAGTTCTTC
CASSQDFGTSYNEQFF
>TRBJ2-7|TRBV14|TRBD1|.
TGTGCCAGCAGCCGAGTACTGGGACAGGGTATCCACGAGCAGTACTTC
CASSRVLGQGIHEQYF
>TRBJ2-1|TRBV11-1|TRBD1|once
TGTGCCAGCAGCCGAGAGGGGGCCCCGGACAATGAGCAGTTCTTC
CASSREGAPDNEQFF
>TRBJ2-2|TRBV5-1|.|.
TGCGCCAGCAGCCTCCCCGTTACCGGGGAGCTGTTTTTT
CASSLPVTGELFF
>TRBJ2-7|TRBV27|TRBD1|.
TGTGCCAGCAGTTTTTGGGACAGGGGGCTTTACGAGCAGTACTTC
CASSFWDRGLYEQYF
>TRBJ2-1|TRBV27|TRBD1|.
TGTGCCAGCAGTTCAAATCGGGACAGGGGGTCCTACAATGAGCAGTTCTTC
CASSSNRDRGSYNEQFF
>TRBJ2-2|TRBV12-5|.|.
TGTGCTAGTGGTTTTAGGGAGCTGTTTTTT
CASGFRELFF
>TRBJ2-4|TRBV2|TRBD1|.
TGTGCCAGCAGTGACAGACAGGGCCAAAACATTCAGTACTTC
CASSDRQGQNIQYF
>TRBJ1-4|TRBV10-3|TRBD1|.
TGTGCCATCAAGGGAGACAGGGATGAAAAACTGTTTTTT
CAIKGDRDEKLFF
>TRBJ2-5|TRBV21-1|.|once
TGTGCCAGCAGCGACTATAGCGGGAGGGCCTCTGAAGAGACCCAGTACTTC
CASSDYSGRASEETQYF
>TRBJ1-4|TRBV20-1|.|.
TGCAGTGCTGCCAGTAATGAAAAACTGTTTTTT
CSAASNEKLFF
>TRBJ1-5|TRBV19|TRBD1|.
TGTGCCAGTATGACGACAGGGTCCAATCAGCCCCAGCATTTT
CASMTTGSNQPQHF
>TRBJ2-7|TRBV29-1|.|.
TGCAGCGTAGGATCAGGTGAGCAGTACTTC
CSVGSGEQYF
>TRBJ2-2|TRBV11-3|TRBD2|.
TGTGCCAGCAGCTTAGTTGTAGCGGGAGGATACACCGGGGAGCTGTTTTTT
CASSLVVAGGYTGELFF
>TRBJ2-2|TRBV30|.|.
TGTGCCTGGATGTGGGCCCCCGGGGAGCTGTTTTTT
CAWMWAPGELFF
>TRBJ1-5|TRBV5-8|.|.
TGTGCCAGCAGCTTGGCAGGGCTCTATCAGCCCCAGCATTTT
CASSLAGLYQPQHF
>TRBJ1-2|TRBV11-2|.|.
TGTGCCAGCAGCTATACCAGCTATGGCTACACCTTC
CASSYTSYGYTF
>TRBJ1-3|TRBV2|.|.
TGTGCCAGCACCGAGGCCGGAAACACCATATATTTT
CASTEAGNTIYF
>TRBJ2-2|TRBV4-1|TRBD1|once
TGCGCCAGCAGCCAATACAGGGGGCGAGAGGCCGGGGAGCTGTTTTTT
CASSQYRGREAGELFF
>TRBJ1-3|TRBV2|.|.
TGTGCCAGTTGTTTCCGGGGCTCTGGAAACACCATATATTTT
CASCFRGSGNTIYF
>TRBJ2-5|TRBV5-1|.|once
TGCGCCAGCAGCTTGGAGGGTACCGGGGTGACCCAGTACTTC
CASSLEGTGVTQYF
>TRBJ1-4|TRBV30|.|.
TGTGCCTGGAGTTCTGAGATTAATGAAAAACTGTTTTTT
CAWSSEINEKLFF
>TRBJ2-1|TRBV15|TRBD1|.
TGTGCCACCAGCAGCTGGGACAGTCAACCCTACAATGAGCAGTTCTTC
CATSSWDSQPYNEQFF
>TRBJ2-7|TRBV2|TRBD1|.
TGTGCCAGCAGTGCTCGACAGGGGGCAGGGCGGCACGAGCAGTACTTC
CASSARQGAGRHEQYF
>TRBJ2-7|TRBV14|.|.
TGTGCCAGCAGCCAAGGGGGGGGCCCCAGCTCCTACGAGCAGTACTTC
CASSQGGGPSSYEQYF
>TRBJ2-5|TRBV5-1|TRBD2|.
TGCGCCAGCAGAACGGGGGGGCGAGTAGAGACCCAGTACTTC
CASRTGGRVETQYF
>TRBJ2-5|TRBV25-1|.|once
TGTGCCAGCAGTAGGACAGAAGAGACCCAGTACTTC
CASSRTEETQYF
>TRBJ2-7|TRBV27|TRBD1|few
TGTGCCAGCAGTACGACAGGGAGTGGGTACGAGCAGTACTTC
CASSTTGSGYEQYF
>TRBJ2-7|TRBV5-4|TRBD1|.
TGTGCCAGCAGCCGGGGACAGGACTACGAGCAGTACTTC
CASSRGQDYEQYF
>TRBJ2-1|TRBV11-3|TRBD1|.
TGTGCCAGCAGCTTAGCAGGGGGCCCCGATGAGCAGTTCTTC
CASSLAGGPDEQFF